The 17 T cell receptor beta chains below come from one sample, sequenced in a study of T-cell reconstitution after alpha-beta-depleted transplantation in children. Preparation of the TCRbeta library involved a method that used unique molecular identifiers. A single record per CDR3 protein comes from TCRdb applying MiXCR to the PCR reads. The sample carries about 20,000 distinct CDR3 sequences, roughly 10% recorded once. The material was PBMCs from the stem cell graft donor, obtained from the stem cell graft. These TCRs come from a human donor who donated a stem cell graft to a child with chronic granulomatous disease.

This clonotype was found many times. This chain connects TRBV6-2 or TRBV6-3 to TRBJ2-1; TRBD2 agrees at 10 bases. The CDR3 is made up of 17 amino acids. Germline V lookup: CDR1 MNHEY, CDR2 SVGEGT. V was clipped by 3 bases and J by 4 bases; unmatched bases: 9. The CDR3 region has the DNA TGTGCCAGCAGTTATTCCCCGACTAGCGGGCTATACAATGAGCAGTTCTTC. Protein: CASSYSPTSGLYNEQFF.

This clonotype was observed many times. This may come from a read error, since a much larger clone is one base off. The chain couples TRBV27 to TRBJ2-6; perhaps D is TRBD1 or TRBD2 (5 bases each). This CDR3 contains 16 residues. Germline CDR1 MNHEY, CDR2 SMNVEV (reference sequence). The CDR3 sequence: CASRRTPSSGANGLTF. CDR3 nucleotide sequence: TGTGCCAGCAGAAGGACTCCGAGCTCTGGGGCCAACGGCCTGACTTTC.

This clonotype came up many times. This rearrangement joins TRBV12-3 or TRBV12-4 to TRBJ2-7; no clear D gene. Trimming took off 3 bases at V and 5 bases at J, with 8 bases between the two ends. The CDR3 has 12 amino acids. CDR3 protein: CASSLLGNEQYF. CDR3 DNA sequence: TGTGCCAGCAGTTTGTTAGGGAACGAGCAGTACTTC.

This clonotype has ten or more counts. The chain couples TRBV5-1 to TRBJ2-7; 7 bases match TRBD1. This CDR3 contains 13 residues. Germline CDR1 is SGHRS and CDR2 is YFSETQ. The V segment lost 8 bases and the J segment 1 base; nucleotides outside the gene matches: 6. The CDR3 nucleotides read TGCGCCAGTCAAACAGGGGATTCCTACGAGCAGTACTTC. Residues: CASQTGDSYEQYF.

This clonotype was recorded at least ten times. This sequence joins TRBV6-6 and TRBJ2-3; a possible D gene is TRBD1 (6 bases). V was trimmed by 6 bases and J by 0 bases, leaving 13 bases between them. Germline lookup yields CDR1 MNHNY and CDR2 SVGAGI (reference sequence). CDR3 length equals 15 residues. The CDR3 here is CASRSGTLSTDTQYF. In nucleotides, the CDR3 is TGTGCCAGCAGGTCCGGGACACTCAGCACAGATACGCAGTATTTT.

This clonotype appeared many times. The chain combines TRBV27 with TRBJ1-6, with 9 bases identical to TRBD1. CDR1 and CDR2 (germline): MNHEY, SMNVEV (reference sequence). This CDR3 contains 15 residues. Losses at the gene ends were 6 bases for V and 4 bases for J; bases not matched to a gene: 4. CDR3 sequence: CASSLGQGYNSPLHF. For the CDR3, the DNA is TGTGCCAGCAGCCTTGGACAGGGGTATAATTCACCCCTCCACTTT.

This clonotype has at least ten counts. The chain employs TRBV27 and TRBJ2-5; 9 nucleotides agree with TRBD2. In germline, CDR1 is MNHEY, CDR2 SMNVEV (reference sequence). This CDR3 spans 15 amino acids. Trimming took 6 bases from V and 1 from J; bases not matched to a gene: 6. CDR3 sequence reads: CASRPRLAAQETQYF. The CDR3 DNA reads TGTGCCAGCAGACCCAGACTAGCGGCCCAAGAGACCCAGTACTTC.

The table lists this clonotype with many counts. The V and J genes are TRBV20-1 and TRBJ1-6, with D maybe TRBD1 (5 bases). Germline V CDR1 and CDR2: DFQATT, SNEGSKA (reference sequence). V was pared by 0 bases and J by 9 bases, with 12 bases between. The CDR3 is 14 amino acids. The CDR3 sequence: CSARDQGSGSPLHF. The CDR3 coding sequence is TGCAGTGCTAGAGATCAGGGATCAGGTTCACCCCTCCACTTT.

This clonotype has ten or more counts. The gene calls are TRBV7-6 and TRBJ2-7; D call uncertain. V was clipped by 5 bases and J by 4 bases, with 12 bases between them. Germline values: CDR1 SGHVS, CDR2 FNYEAQ. The CDR3 sequence is 13 residues long. CDR3 nucleotide sequence: TGTGCCAGCAGCCCTTCCCGCGGATACGAGCAGTACTTC. As protein: CASSPSRGYEQYF.

This clonotype was observed at least ten times. The rearrangement joins TRBV7-6 to TRBJ2-5, with 9 bases lining up with TRBD2. V trimming: 3 bases; J trimming: 5 bases; junction bases outside the gene matches: 7. Germline assignment: CDR1 SGHVS and CDR2 FNYEAQ. The CDR3 has 15 amino acids. The CDR3 sequence: CASSFFLAGAETQYF. The DNA for the CDR3 is TGTGCCAGCAGCTTTTTTTTAGCGGGAGCGGAGACCCAGTACTTC.

The sample holds a few counts of this clonotype. The rearrangement links TRBV20-1 to TRBJ2-1; unclear D gene. V was cut by 3 bases and J by 5 bases, with 8 bases left in between. The CDR3 sequence is 12 residues long. Per germline, CDR1 DFQATT and CDR2 SNEGSKA (reference sequence). The CDR3 loop reads CSASYHNNEQFF. Here the CDR3 DNA reads TGCAGTGCTAGTTACCATAACAATGAGCAGTTCTTC.

This clonotype was detected many times. The V call is TRBV20-1, the J call TRBJ1-4; D gene uncertain. V was trimmed by 0 bases and J by 7 bases, leaving 12 bases between them. CDR1 and CDR2 from the germline V gene are DFQATT and SNEGSKA (reference sequence). The CDR3 is made up of 14 amino acids. This CDR3 reads CSARDTVFSEKLFF. The DNA of the CDR3 is TGCAGTGCTAGAGACACAGTATTTTCTGAAAAACTGTTTTTT.

This clonotype came up many times. The chain uses TRBV7-2 and TRBJ2-1; 12 nucleotides line up with TRBD2. Looked up from germline, CDR1 is SGHTA and CDR2 is FQGNSA. The CDR3 loop spans 17 amino acids. V lost 3 bases and J lost 9; bases outside the gene matches: 12. This CDR3 is CASSFWGGTSGLSEQFF. CDR3 nucleotide sequence: TGTGCCAGCAGCTTCTGGGGGGGGACTAGCGGGTTAAGTGAGCAGTTCTTC.

This clonotype has at least ten counts. CDR3 sequence: CASSAPGQGAHEQYF. CDR3 DNA: TGTGCCAGCAGTGCCCCGGGACAGGGGGCCCACGAGCAGTACTTC. The chain joins TRBV2 to TRBJ2-7, with 12 bases identical to TRBD1. J gave up 5 bases and V 4 bases, and 6 bases lay outside the gene matches. Germline values: CDR1 SNHLY, CDR2 FYNNEI. The CDR3 has 15 residues.

This clonotype showed up many times. The V and J genes are TRBV7-6 and TRBJ1-2; 8 positions match TRBD1. The CDR3 has 15 amino acids. The junction had 11 bases not matched to a gene; V was cut back by 5 bases and J by 6 bases. Germline values: CDR1 SGHVS, CDR2 FNYEAQ. The CDR3 bases are TGTGCCAGCAGCGCCCACGGACAGGGAATTGATGGCTACACCTTC. Residues: CASSAHGQGIDGYTF.

This clonotype was counted at least ten times. The rearrangement links TRBV5-1 to TRBJ2-7; the D is unclear. V gave up 1 base and J gave up 5 bases, with 7 bases separating them. Germline V gene lookup returns CDR1 SGHRS and CDR2 YFSETQ. The CDR3 runs 12 residues. CDR3 protein: CASSLNFDEQYF. The CDR3 nucleotides are TGCGCCAGCAGCTTGAATTTCGACGAGCAGTACTTC.

The sample holds many counts of this clonotype. The V and J genes are TRBV12-3 or TRBV12-4 and TRBJ1-3; 7 bases are shared with TRBD1. This CDR3 comprises 14 residues. J lost 4 bases, V lost 7 bases, and 7 bases had no gene match. CDR3 coding DNA: TGTGCCAGCAACTCACAGGGGAGAGGAAACACCATATATTTT. Translation: CASNSQGRGNTIYF.